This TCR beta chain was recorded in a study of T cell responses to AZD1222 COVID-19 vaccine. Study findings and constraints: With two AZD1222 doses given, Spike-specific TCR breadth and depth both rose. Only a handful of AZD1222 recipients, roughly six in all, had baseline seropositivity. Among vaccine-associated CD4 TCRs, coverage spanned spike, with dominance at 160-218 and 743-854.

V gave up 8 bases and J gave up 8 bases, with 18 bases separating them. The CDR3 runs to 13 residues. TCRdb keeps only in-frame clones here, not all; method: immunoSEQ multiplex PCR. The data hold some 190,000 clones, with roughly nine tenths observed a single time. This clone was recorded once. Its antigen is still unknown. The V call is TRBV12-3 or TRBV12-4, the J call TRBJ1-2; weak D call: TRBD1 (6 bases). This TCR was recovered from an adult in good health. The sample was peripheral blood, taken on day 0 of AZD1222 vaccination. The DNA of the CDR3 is TGTGCCAGCGAGGGGACGTACAGGGACGGCTACACCTTC. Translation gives CASEGTYRDGYTF.